The 29 T cell receptor beta chains below were found in one sample sequenced in a study of control samples from healthy donors and cancer patients. The repertoire was sequenced with immunoSEQ multiplex PCR; TCRdb's copy has only in-frame clones and lacks some. The sample records about 130,000 clones, roughly 95% being singletons. The sequenced material came from blood. These receptors came from a man aged 30-40 years in good health.

The chain links TRBV28 to TRBJ1-1, with unresolved D. The CDR3 spans 15 residues. Trimming shortened V by 0 bases and J by 3 bases, and 11 bases separated the two germline ends. CDR1 is MDHEN and CDR2 is SYDVKM in the germline V gene. CDR3 DNA sequence: TGTGCCAGCAGTTTATGGAGGCGTCGTGACACTGAAGCTTTCTTT. Its protein is CASSLWRRRDTEAFF.

The chain uses TRBV15 and TRBJ2-7; TRBD2 is a possible D gene (6 bases). This CDR3 has 18 residues. Germline V gene lookup returns CDR1 LNHNV and CDR2 YYDKDF (reference sequence). V shed 0 bases and J shed 2 bases, with 20 bases lying between them. The CDR3 sequence is CATSRDLYRRREAYEQYF. CDR3 nucleotide sequence: TGTGCCACCAGCAGAGATCTGTATAGGCGCAGGGAGGCCTACGAGCAGTACTTC.

With regard to this clone: This same CDR3 is encoded by further DNA sequences in the sample. The V call is TRBV9, the J call TRBJ2-5; tentatively, D is TRBD1 or TRBD2 (6 bases each). Trimming removed 3 bases from V and 2 bases from J, with 8 bases in between. The CDR3 runs 13 residues. In germline, CDR1 is SGDLS, CDR2 YYNGEE. The CDR3 reads CASSEGGQETQYF. The CDR3 DNA sequence: TGTGCCAGCAGCGAGGGGGGACAAGAGACCCAGTACTTC.

The chain uses TRBV19 and TRBJ2-7; TRBD2 is a possible D gene (6 bases). The CDR3 runs to 15 residues. Trimming removed 1 base from V and 0 bases from J, with 10 bases in between. Germline assignment: CDR1 LNHDA and CDR2 SQIVND (reference sequence). The CDR3 sequence is CASSIGGGYSYEQYF. CDR3 DNA: TGTGCCAGTAGTATAGGCGGAGGGTACTCCTACGAGCAGTACTTC.

This clone was detected once. The CDR3 bases are TGTGCCACCAGTGCCGGCCGGAGCTACGAGCAGTACTTC. Translated, it gives CATSAGRSYEQYF. The gene calls are TRBV24-1 and TRBJ2-7, with D unclear. The CDR3 totals 13 residues. CDR1 is KGHDR, CDR2 SFDVKD, per germline. V lost 5 bases, J lost 3 bases, and 10 bases lay in between.

J is TRBJ1-3 and V is TRBV10-3; TRBD1 is a possible D gene (5 bases). Germline assignment: CDR1 ENHRY and CDR2 SYGVKD. The CDR3 is 14 residues long. Trimming left V 3 bases short and J 7 bases short, with 13 bases between. Written as DNA, the CDR3 is TGTGCCATCAGTGACTACAGGTTGTGGAACACCATATATTTT. Protein: CAISDYRLWNTIYF.

J is TRBJ2-1 and V is TRBV18, with 7 positions matching TRBD1. There are 17 residues in the CDR3. Germline V gives CDR1 KGHSH, CDR2 LQKENI. V lost 5 bases and J lost 5; bases outside the gene matches: 15. DNA of the CDR3: TGTGCCAGCTCATCGGTCTTAGTCCGACAGGGACACAATGAGCAGTTCTTC. It specifies CASSSVLVRQGHNEQFF.

CDR3 sequence (DNA): TGTGCCAGCAGCGGACAGGGTGTGTGGAATGAGCAGTTCTTC. Its protein is CASSGQGVWNEQFF. The rearrangement links TRBV2 to TRBJ2-1, with 8 bases aligning to TRBD1. J gave up 7 bases and V 6 bases, and 8 bases lay outside the gene matches. Germline loops: CDR1 SNHLY, CDR2 FYNNEI. The CDR3 is 14 residues long.

In nucleotides, the CDR3 is TGTGCCAGCAGTGAAGTCAGCTATGGCTACACCTTC. Protein: CASSEVSYGYTF. The genes are TRBV2 and TRBJ1-2; D remains ambiguous. Germline V gene sequence: CDR1 SNHLY, CDR2 FYNNEI. There are 12 residues in the CDR3. Trimming left V 1 base short and J 4 bases short, with 4 bases between.

The chain employs TRBV7-3 and TRBJ1-1, with D tentatively TRBD1 (6 bases). The CDR3 runs to 16 residues. Germline values: CDR1 SGHTA, CDR2 FQGTGA. V lost 0 bases to trimming and J lost 0 bases, with 11 bases between them. CDR3 bases: TGTGCCAGCAGCTTAACGGGGGGCAGGATGAACACTGAAGCTTTCTTT. Protein sequence: CASSLTGGRMNTEAFF. The variable domain in full, completed from reference TRBV7-3 and TRBJ1-1, reads GAGVSQTPSNKVTEKGKYVELRCDPISGHTALYWYRQSLGQGPEFLIYFQGTGAADDSGLPNDRFFAVRPEGSVSTLKIQRTERGDSAVYLCASSLTGGRMNTEAFFGQGTRLTVV.

The rearrangement uses TRBV13 and TRBJ2-7, with a tentative D call TRBD2 (5 bases). V was cut by 4 bases and J by 2 bases, with 15 bases left in between. Germline lookup yields CDR1 PRHDT and CDR2 FYEKMQ (reference sequence). CDR3 size: 15 residues. As DNA, the CDR3 is TGTGCCAGCAGCTCCCCGGACTTACAAGCCTACGAGCAGTACTTC. It encodes CASSSPDLQAYEQYF. The full variable domain, in which reference TRBV13 and TRBJ2-7 provide the parts outside the CDR3, is AAGVIQSPRHLIKEKRETATLKCYPIPRHDTVYWYQQGPGQDPQFLISFYEKMQSDKGSIPDRFSAQQFSDYHSELNMSSLELGDSALYFCASSSPDLQAYEQYFGPGTRLTVT.

The V gene is TRBV6-2 or TRBV6-3, the J gene TRBJ1-5; TRBD1 matches at 10 bases. J lost 5 bases, V lost 6 bases, and 13 bases had no gene match. Looked up from germline, CDR1 is MNHEY and CDR2 is SVGEGT. This CDR3 contains 17 residues. Here the CDR3 reads CASSELRDRGFDQPQHF. The CDR3, as DNA: TGTGCCAGCAGCGAACTCCGGGACAGGGGTTTTGATCAGCCCCAGCATTTT.

The gene calls are TRBV9 and TRBJ1-2; tentatively, D is TRBD1 (5 bases). CDR3 length: 14 amino acids. Per the germline V gene, CDR1 is SGDLS and CDR2 is YYNGEE. V was shortened by 1 base and J by 4 bases, with 11 bases between the two germline ends. In nucleotides, the CDR3 is TGTGCCAGCAGCGTATCGGGGGAGGGCTATGGCTACACCTTC. It is translated as CASSVSGEGYGYTF.

The chain joins TRBV6-2 or TRBV6-3 to TRBJ1-1; 8 bases are a match to TRBD1. This CDR3 is 13 amino acids long. Germline CDR1 is MNHEY and CDR2 is SVGEGT. Germline trimming cut 2 bases from V and 4 bases from J; bases unmatched to any gene: 0. CDR3 amino acids: CASSYTGGTEAFF. In DNA, the CDR3 is TGTGCCAGCAGTTACACAGGGGGCACTGAAGCTTTCTTT.

The J gene is TRBJ1-1, the V gene TRBV7-9; D is perhaps TRBD1 (5 bases). CDR1 SEHNR and CDR2 FQNEAQ come from the germline V gene (reference sequence). The CDR3 consists of 15 residues. V lost 0 bases, J lost 5 bases, and 13 bases lay in between. The CDR3 DNA is TGTGCCAGCAGCTTAGCAGGGACGGGTGGAACTGAAGCTTTCTTT. It specifies CASSLAGTGGTEAFF. Full variable domain (outside the CDR3, taken from reference TRBV7-9 and TRBJ1-1): DTGVSQNPRHKITKRGQNVTFRCDPISEHNRLYWYRQTLGQGPEFLTYFQNEAQLEKSRLLSDRFSAERPKGSFSTLEIQRTEQGDSAMYLCASSLAGTGGTEAFFGQGTRLTVV.

The chain recombines TRBV5-1 with TRBJ1-4, with D unresolved. Germline V gene sequence: CDR1 SGHRS, CDR2 YFSETQ. The CDR3 is 15 residues long. Trimming took 1 base from V and 0 from J, leaving 7 bases between them. Here the CDR3 reads CASSLKTSTNEKLFF. The CDR3 DNA is TGCGCCAGCAGCTTGAAAACTTCAACTAATGAAAAACTGTTTTTT.

The chain couples TRBV5-1 to TRBJ1-6; D remains ambiguous. The CDR3 totals 15 residues. The V gene's germline CDR1 is SGHRS and CDR2 YFSETQ. Trimming shortened V by 0 bases and J by 6 bases, and 10 bases separated the two germline ends. CDR3 protein: CASSLGVGVNSPLHF. In DNA form, the CDR3 reads TGCGCCAGCAGCTTGGGGGTTGGGGTTAATTCACCCCTCCACTTT.

The chain recombines TRBV15 with TRBJ1-4, with a tentative D call TRBD1 (5 bases). The ends were cut back, 5 bases at V and 7 bases at J, with 20 bases in the middle. Germline V lookup: CDR1 LNHNV, CDR2 YYDKDF (reference sequence). The CDR3 is 16 amino acids. The CDR3 region has the DNA TGTGCCACCAGCCGATACCCCCCCAGGGTATTTGAAAAACTGTTTTTT. Translated, it gives CATSRYPPRVFEKLFF.

The chain is built from TRBV14 and TRBJ2-7; 10 nucleotides agree with TRBD2. Trimming cost V 3 bases and J 0 bases; bases outside gene matches: 2. Germline V gives CDR1 SGHDN, CDR2 FVKESK. The length of the CDR3 is 15 residues. The CDR3 nucleotides read TGTGCCAGCAGCCACCTAGCGGGGGTCTCCTACGAGCAGTACTTC. Its protein is CASSHLAGVSYEQYF.

The chain carries TRBV28 and TRBJ1-2; possibly TRBD1 for D (6 bases). The V end lost 2 bases, the J end lost 8 bases, and 15 bases lay between the germline ends. Germline CDR1 is MDHEN and CDR2 is SYDVKM. CDR3 length: 14 amino acids. The CDR3 sequence: CASSLRGAVYGYTF. The CDR3 nucleotides read TGTGCCAGCAGTTTACGGGGGGCAGTATACGGCTACACCTTC.

The chain has TRBV19 and TRBJ1-6; no reliable D call. V was clipped by 4 bases and J by 0 bases, with 7 bases between them. The CDR3 spans 15 residues. Germline V lookup: CDR1 LNHDA, CDR2 SQIVND (reference sequence). The DNA for the CDR3 is TGTGCCAGTAGTACCCGCGGCTCCTATAATTCACCCCTCCACTTT. Protein sequence: CASSTRGSYNSPLHF. Full variable domain (remainder filled in from reference TRBV19 and TRBJ1-6): DGGITQSPKYLFRKEGQNVTLSCEQNLNHDAMYWYRQDPGQGLRLIYYSQIVNDFQKGDIAEGYSVSREKKESFPLTVTSAQKNPTAFYLCASSTRGSYNSPLHFGNGTRLTVT.

This chain links TRBV27 with TRBJ1-4; D is ambiguous. The CDR3 runs 13 residues. CDR1 and CDR2 (germline): MNHEY, SMNVEV (reference sequence). Trimming shortened V by 3 bases and J by 4 bases, and 6 bases separated the two germline ends. CDR3 protein: CASSLRGNEKLFF. The DNA of the CDR3 is TGTGCCAGCAGTTTGAGAGGTAATGAAAAACTGTTTTTT.

The rearrangement joins TRBV30 to TRBJ2-3, with D tentatively TRBD2 (6 bases). V lost 0 bases and J 6 bases, leaving 10 bases between the germline ends. Looked up from germline, CDR1 is GTSNPN and CDR2 is SVGIG (reference sequence). The CDR3 sequence is 13 residues long. The DNA for the CDR3 is TGTGCCTGGAGTGTAGGAGGGTTGGATACGCAGTATTTT. Protein: CAWSVGGLDTQYF.

V usage is TRBV7-9 and J usage is TRBJ2-1, with a weak D call TRBD1 (7 bases). The germline V gene encodes CDR1 SEHNR and CDR2 FQNEAQ (reference sequence). This CDR3 comprises 16 residues. Trimming cost V 4 bases and J 5 bases, with 18 bases left between them. CDR3 amino acids: CASSSPRGTVHNEQFF. Written as DNA, the CDR3 is TGTGCCAGCAGCTCACCCCGGGGGACAGTCCACAATGAGCAGTTCTTC.

The rearrangement joins TRBV11-3 to TRBJ2-1, with 15 bases identical to TRBD2. Germline V lookup: CDR1 SGHNT, CDR2 YENEEA. This CDR3 spans 18 amino acids. V lost 4 bases, J lost 3 bases, and 7 bases stayed unmatched. As DNA, the CDR3 is TGTGCCAGCAGCTCCGGACTAGCGGGGGGGCCGGGCTACAATGAGCAGTTCTTC. Amino acids: CASSSGLAGGPGYNEQFF.

V usage is TRBV29-1 and J usage is TRBJ2-7; perhaps TRBD2 as D (5 bases). The V gene lost 7 bases and the J gene lost 2 bases, with 12 bases spanning the gap. The length of the CDR3 is 12 residues. Germline loops: CDR1 SQVTM, CDR2 ANQGSEA. The CDR3 is CSGVVGAYEQYF. DNA of the CDR3: TGCAGCGGGGTTGTCGGGGCCTACGAGCAGTACTTC.

The genes are TRBV27 and TRBJ1-6; D call uncertain. Trimming pared 3 bases from V and 6 bases from J, leaving 9 bases between. Germline CDR1 reads MNHEY; CDR2 reads SMNVEV (reference sequence). The CDR3 runs to 14 residues. CDR3 coding DNA: TGTGCCAGCAGTTTGATCAGCCCTAATTCACCCCTCCACTTT. Encoded protein: CASSLISPNSPLHF.

The gene calls are TRBV29-1 and TRBJ1-1; D remains ambiguous. V dropped 4 bases and J dropped 3 bases, with 12 bases sitting between them. The CDR3 runs 13 residues. Germline V gene lookup returns CDR1 SQVTM and CDR2 ANQGSEA. The CDR3 region is CSVVGDGDTEAFF. Here the CDR3 DNA reads TGCAGCGTTGTGGGTGATGGGGACACTGAAGCTTTCTTT.

This clone occurred once. The CDR3 loop is CASSYGTAGRYTF. CDR3 DNA sequence: TGTGCCAGCAGTTACGGCACAGCAGGACGCTACACCTTC. This chain uses TRBV6-5 with TRBJ1-2; D remains unclear. Trimming took off 2 bases at V and 9 bases at J, with 13 bases between the two ends. Germline CDR1 and CDR2: MNHEY and SVGAGI. CDR3 length: 13 residues.